This T cell receptor (beta chain) is from a study of cytotoxic CD8 clonotypes in ibrutinib-treated CLL. Across the study: Investigators reported some 25 partial and 2 complete responses; after median approximately 74 months, about 15 patients remained remitted and 12 progressed. The study, taken as a whole, reports: Measured clonality at baseline was greater than in age-matched healthy donors and tracked with circulating CD8+ T-cell counts.

Measured with immunoSEQ multiplex PCR; TCRdb has only the in-frame clones, and not every one. The sample has about 140,000 clones; around 93% are singletons. This CDR3 spans 14 amino acids. Trimming took 7 bases from V and 7 from J; bases not matched to a gene: 10. Germline values: CDR1 SGDLS, CDR2 YYNGEE. Notes on this clone: Its antigen is currently unknown.

The chain employs TRBV9 and TRBJ2-1; 8 bases agree with TRBD2. The material sequenced was PBMCs, taken after 12 months of ibrutinib treatment. The clonotype was recovered from a human donor with chronic lymphocytic leukemia. The CDR3 bases are TGTGCCAGCCGAGCTCTGGGACTAGTAAATGAGCAGTTCTTC. This sequence encodes CASRALGLVNEQFF.